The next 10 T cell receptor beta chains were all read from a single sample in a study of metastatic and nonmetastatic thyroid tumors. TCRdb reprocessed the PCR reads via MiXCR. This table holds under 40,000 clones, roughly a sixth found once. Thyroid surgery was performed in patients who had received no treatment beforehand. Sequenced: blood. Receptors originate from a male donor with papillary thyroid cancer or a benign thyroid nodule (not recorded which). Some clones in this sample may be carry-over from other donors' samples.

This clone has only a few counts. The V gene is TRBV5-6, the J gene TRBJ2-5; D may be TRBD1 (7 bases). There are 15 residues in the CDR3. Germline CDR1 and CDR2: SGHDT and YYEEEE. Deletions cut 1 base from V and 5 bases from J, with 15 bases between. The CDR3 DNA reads TGTGCCAGCAGCTTGTTAGATGCAGGGGGGGAGACCCAGTACTTC. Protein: CASSLLDAGGETQYF.

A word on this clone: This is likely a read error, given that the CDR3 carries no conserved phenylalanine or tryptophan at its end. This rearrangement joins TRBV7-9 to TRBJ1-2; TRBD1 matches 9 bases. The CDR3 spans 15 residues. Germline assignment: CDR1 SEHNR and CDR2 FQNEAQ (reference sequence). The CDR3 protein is CSSSLVIAQGAGYTL. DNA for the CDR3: TGTTCCAGCAGCTTAGTAATTGCACAGGGGGCTGGCTACACCCTC.

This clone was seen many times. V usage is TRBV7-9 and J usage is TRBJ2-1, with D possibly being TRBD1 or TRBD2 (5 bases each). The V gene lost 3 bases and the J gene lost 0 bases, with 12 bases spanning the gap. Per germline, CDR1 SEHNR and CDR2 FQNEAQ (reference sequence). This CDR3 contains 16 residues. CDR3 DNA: TGTGCCAGCAGCTTTTGGTCCGGGGCCTCCTACAATGAGCAGTTCTTC. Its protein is CASSFWSGASYNEQFF.

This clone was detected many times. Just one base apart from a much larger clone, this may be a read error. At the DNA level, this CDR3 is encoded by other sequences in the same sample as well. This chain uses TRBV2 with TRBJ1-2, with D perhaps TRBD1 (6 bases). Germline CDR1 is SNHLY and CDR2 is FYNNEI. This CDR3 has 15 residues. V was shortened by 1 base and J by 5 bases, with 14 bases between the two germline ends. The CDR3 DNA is TGTGCCAGCAGTGAAGGAGGCACGGGGGCATATGGCTACACCTTC. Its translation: CASSEGGTGAYGYTF. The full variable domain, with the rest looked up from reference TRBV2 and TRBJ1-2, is EPEVTQTPSHQVTQMGQEVILRCVPISNHLYFYWYRQILGQKVEFLVSFYNNEISEKSEIFDDQFSVERPDGSNFTLKIRSTKLEDSAMYFCASSEGGTGAYGYTFGSGTRLTVV.

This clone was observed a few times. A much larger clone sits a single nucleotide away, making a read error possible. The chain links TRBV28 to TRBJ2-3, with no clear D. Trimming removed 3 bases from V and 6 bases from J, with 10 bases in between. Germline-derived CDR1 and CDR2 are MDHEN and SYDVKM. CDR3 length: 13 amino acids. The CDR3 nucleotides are TGTGCCAGCAGTTTGGGCTCGTGTGATACGCAGTATTTT. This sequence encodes CASSLGSCDTQYF.

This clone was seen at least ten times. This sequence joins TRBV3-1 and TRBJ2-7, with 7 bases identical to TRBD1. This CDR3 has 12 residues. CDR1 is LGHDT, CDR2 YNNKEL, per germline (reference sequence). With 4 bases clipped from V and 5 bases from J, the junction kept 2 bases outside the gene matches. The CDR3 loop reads CASSPTGDEQYF. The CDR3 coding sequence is TGTGCCAGCAGCCCTACAGGGGACGAGCAGTACTTC.

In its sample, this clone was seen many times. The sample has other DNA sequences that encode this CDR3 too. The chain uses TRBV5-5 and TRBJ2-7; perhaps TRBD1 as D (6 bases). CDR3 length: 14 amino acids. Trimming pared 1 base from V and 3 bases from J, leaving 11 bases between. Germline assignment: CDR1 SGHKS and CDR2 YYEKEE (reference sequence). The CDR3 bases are TGTGCCAGCAGCTTGAGTGGACAGAACTACGAGCAGTACTTC. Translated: CASSLSGQNYEQYF.

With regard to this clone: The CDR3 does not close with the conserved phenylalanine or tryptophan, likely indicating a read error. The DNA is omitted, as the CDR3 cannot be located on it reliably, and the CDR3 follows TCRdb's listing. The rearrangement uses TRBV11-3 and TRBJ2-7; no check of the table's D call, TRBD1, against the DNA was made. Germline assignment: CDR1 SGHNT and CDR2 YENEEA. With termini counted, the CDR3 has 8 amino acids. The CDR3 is CASQPVAR.

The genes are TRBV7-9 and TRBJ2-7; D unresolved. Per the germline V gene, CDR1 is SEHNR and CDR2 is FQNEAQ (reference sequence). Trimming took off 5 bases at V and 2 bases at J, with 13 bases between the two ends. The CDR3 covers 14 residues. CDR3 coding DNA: TGTGCCAGCAGCCCCCGACATGTGACCTACGAGCAGTACTTC. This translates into CASSPRHVTYEQYF.

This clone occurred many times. As DNA, the CDR3 is TGCGCCAGCAGCTTGTCAGGGAGGGGAGAGCAGTACTTC. Its translation is CASSLSGRGEQYF. V is TRBV5-1 and J is TRBJ2-7, with 7 bases identical to TRBD2. Germline V gene data show CDR1 as SGHRS and CDR2 as YFSETQ. The CDR3 runs 13 residues. Germline trimming cut 1 base from V and 7 bases from J; bases unmatched to any gene: 5.